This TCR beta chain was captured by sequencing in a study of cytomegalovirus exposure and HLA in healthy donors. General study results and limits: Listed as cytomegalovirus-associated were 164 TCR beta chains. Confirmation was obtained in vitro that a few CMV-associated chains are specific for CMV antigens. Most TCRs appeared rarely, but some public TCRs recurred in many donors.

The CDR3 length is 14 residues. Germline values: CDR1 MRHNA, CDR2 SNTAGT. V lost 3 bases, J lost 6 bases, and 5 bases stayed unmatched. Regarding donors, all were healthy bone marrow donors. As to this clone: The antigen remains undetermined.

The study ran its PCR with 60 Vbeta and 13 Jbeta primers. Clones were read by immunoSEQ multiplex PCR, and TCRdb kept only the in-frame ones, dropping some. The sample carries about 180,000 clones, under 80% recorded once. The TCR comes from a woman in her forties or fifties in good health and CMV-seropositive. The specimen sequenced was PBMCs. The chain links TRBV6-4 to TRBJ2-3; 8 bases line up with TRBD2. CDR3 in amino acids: CASSDSGGLDTQYF. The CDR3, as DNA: TGTGCCAGCAGTGATTCGGGGGGGCTGGATACGCAGTATTTT.